This T cell receptor beta chain comes out of a study of regulatory T cells in long-lasting Graves disease. This clonotype was found a few times. What it binds is unknown. The sample's time point: persistent/refractory GD, antithyroid drugs over 5 years with positive TRAb. Extracted PBMC RNA gave rise to the TCR library. Approximately 10-milliliter peripheral blood samples went into EDTA tubes. Whole-study findings and limits: Gene preferences differed: TRBV28, TRBJ1-2, TRBJ2-5 in persistent cases.

The TCR beta library used iRepertoire HTBI primers with Arm-PCR amplification of CDR3. Via MiXCR, TCRdb re-called the multiplex PCR reads, giving one row per CDR3 protein. The data contain 700,000 or so distinct CDR3 sequences, 25% to 35% of them singletons. The ends were cut back, 5 bases at V and 8 bases at J, with 19 bases in the middle. The CDR3 is made up of 14 amino acids. The material was peripheral blood mononuclear cells (PBMCs), obtained when the disease was refractory, from a patient treated with antithyroid drugs. This receptor was obtained from a female donor with Graves disease. This chain joins TRBV12-3 or TRBV12-4 and TRBJ2-7; weak D call: TRBD2 (6 bases). The CDR3 DNA reads TGTGCCAGCAGTCTTCGGGACTCCCTTCACCAGCAGTACTTC. It codes for CASSLRDSLHQQYF.